This TCR beta chain was profiled in a study of T cells after yellow fever vaccination. Study-wide points: The appearance of a small share of clonotypes in both CD4 and CD8 compartments was observed. Secondary responses were weaker yet peaked faster, day 5 versus 15. Most clones from primary vaccination resurfaced after the booster (about 95% CD4, less than 90% CD8).

Making TCR cDNA involved 5'RACE template switching, which added UMIs and a universal primer site. One entry per CDR3 protein results from TCRdb running MiXCR on the 5' RACE reads. The data show over 45,000 distinct CDR3 sequences, about 6.6% seen once. The CDR3 runs to 14 residues. Germline CDR1 SGHTA, CDR2 FQGNSA. V lost 4 bases to trimming and J lost 5 bases, with 14 bases between them. Of note for this clonotype: The antigen remains undetermined.

The genes are TRBV7-2 and TRBJ2-5; D not certain. The sample was CD8+ T cells sorted from PBMCs, taken on the day of the first yellow fever vaccination. The sequence derives from a man between 18 and 29 years old who received the YFV17D yellow fever vaccine. The CDR3 DNA sequence: TGTGCCAGCAGCTCCCCTGGGCCGGAGGAGACCCAGTACTTC. Residues: CASSSPGPEETQYF.